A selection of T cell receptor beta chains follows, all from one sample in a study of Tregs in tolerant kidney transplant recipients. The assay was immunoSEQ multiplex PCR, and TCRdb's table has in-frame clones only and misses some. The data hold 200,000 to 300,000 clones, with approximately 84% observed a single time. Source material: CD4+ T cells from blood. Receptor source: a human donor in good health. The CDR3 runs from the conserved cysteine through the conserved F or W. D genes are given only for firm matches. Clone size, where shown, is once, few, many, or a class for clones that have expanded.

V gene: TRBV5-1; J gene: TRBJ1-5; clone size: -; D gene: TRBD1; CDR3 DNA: TGCGCCAGCAGCATCGGACAGGGCCATCAGCCCCAGCATTTT; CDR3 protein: CASSIGQGHQPQHF
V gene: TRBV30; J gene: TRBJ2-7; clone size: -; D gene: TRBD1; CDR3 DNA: TGTGCCTGGAGTGTATCGGGACAGGGAACCTACGAGCAGTACTTC; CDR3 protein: CAWSVSGQGTYEQYF
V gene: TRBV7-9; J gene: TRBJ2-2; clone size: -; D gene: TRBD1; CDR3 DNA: TGTGCCAGCAGCTACCGACAGGGTGACAGTGAGCTGTTTTTT; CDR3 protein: CASSYRQGDSELFF
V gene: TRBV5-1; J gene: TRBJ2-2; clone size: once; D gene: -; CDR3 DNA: TGCGCCAGCAGCTTATCGGGGAACACCGGGGAGCTGTTTTTT; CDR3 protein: CASSLSGNTGELFF
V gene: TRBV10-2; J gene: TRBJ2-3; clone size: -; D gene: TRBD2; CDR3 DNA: TGCGCCAGCAGTGAGCGGATAGCGGGGGGTCGCACAGATACGCAGTATTTT; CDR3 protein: CASSERIAGGRTDTQYF
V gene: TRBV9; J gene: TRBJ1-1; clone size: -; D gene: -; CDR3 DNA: TGTGCCAGCAGCGTAGTGAGGGCCCCCTCCGGGGCTTTCTTT; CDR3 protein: CASSVVRAPSGAFF
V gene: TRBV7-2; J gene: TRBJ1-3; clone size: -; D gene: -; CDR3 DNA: TGTGCCAGCAGCCGTGTCACCTCTGGAAACACCATATATTTT; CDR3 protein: CASSRVTSGNTIYF
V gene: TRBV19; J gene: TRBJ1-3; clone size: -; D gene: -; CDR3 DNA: TGTGCCAGTGGGAACTCTGGAAACACCATATATTTT; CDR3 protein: CASGNSGNTIYF
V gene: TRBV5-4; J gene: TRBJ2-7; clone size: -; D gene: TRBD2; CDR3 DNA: TGTGCCAGCAGCTTAGGGACTAGCAGATCCTACGAGCAGTACTTC; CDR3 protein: CASSLGTSRSYEQYF
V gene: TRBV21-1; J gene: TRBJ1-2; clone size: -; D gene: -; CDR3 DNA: TGTGCCAGCAGCAAAAGTTGGGGCTACACCTTC; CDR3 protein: CASSKSWGYTF
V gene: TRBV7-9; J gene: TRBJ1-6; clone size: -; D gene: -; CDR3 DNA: TGTGCCAGCAGCTTATCAGAGATTTCACCCCTCCACTTT; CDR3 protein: CASSLSEISPLHF
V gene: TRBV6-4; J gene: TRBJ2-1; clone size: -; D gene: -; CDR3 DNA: TGTGCCAGCAGTGAGTCGCGAGGGGGTGAGCAGTTCTTC; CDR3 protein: CASSESRGGEQFF
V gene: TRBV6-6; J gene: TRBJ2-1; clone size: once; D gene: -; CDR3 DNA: TGTGCCAGCAGTTATCTGACCGGGGGATACAATGAGCAGTTCTTC; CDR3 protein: CASSYLTGGYNEQFF
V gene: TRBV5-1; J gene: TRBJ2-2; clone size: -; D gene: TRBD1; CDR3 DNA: TGCGCCAGCAGCCCAGGGGGAACGAACACCGGGGAGCTGTTTTTT; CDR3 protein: CASSPGGTNTGELFF
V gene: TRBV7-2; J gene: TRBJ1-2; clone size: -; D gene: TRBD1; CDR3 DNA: TGTGCCAGCAGCATAACAGGGGGCTCCTATGGCTACACCTTC; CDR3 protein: CASSITGGSYGYTF
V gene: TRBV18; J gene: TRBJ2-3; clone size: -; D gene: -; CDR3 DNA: TGTGCCAGCTCACCTTTCCCCTTCAGTAGCACAGATACGCAGTATTTT; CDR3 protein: CASSPFPFSSTDTQYF
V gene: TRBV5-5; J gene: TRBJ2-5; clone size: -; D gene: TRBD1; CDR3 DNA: TGTGCCAGCAGCTTGGTTGTCAAATGGACAGGGGGAGAGACCCAGTACTTC; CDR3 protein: CASSLVVKWTGGETQYF
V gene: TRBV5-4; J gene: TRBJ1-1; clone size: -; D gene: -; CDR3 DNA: TGTGCCAGCAGCCCAGTTGGTACCATGAACACTGAAGCTTTCTTT; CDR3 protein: CASSPVGTMNTEAFF
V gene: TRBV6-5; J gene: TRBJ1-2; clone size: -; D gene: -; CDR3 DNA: TGTGCCAGCAGTTCCCGGGGCTACTATGGCTACACCTTC; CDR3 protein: CASSSRGYYGYTF
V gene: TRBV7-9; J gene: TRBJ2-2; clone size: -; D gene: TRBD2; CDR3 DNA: TGTGCCAGCAGCTTAGACGGGGGACTAGCGGAGAACACCGGGGAGCTGTTTTTT; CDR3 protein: CASSLDGGLAENTGELFF
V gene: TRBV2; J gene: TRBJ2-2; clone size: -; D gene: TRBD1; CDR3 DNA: TGTGCCAGCATGGACAGGGTAGGAACCGGGGAGCTGTTTTTT; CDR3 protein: CASMDRVGTGELFF
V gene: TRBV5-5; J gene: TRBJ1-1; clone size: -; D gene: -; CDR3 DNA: TGTGCCAGCAGCTTGGTCCCTAGCCCCTTGGGGGTAGCTTTCTTT; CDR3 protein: CASSLVPSPLGVAFF